This T cell receptor beta chain was recovered during a study of long-term antiretroviral therapy in people with HIV. A note on this clone: Its specificity is unknown.

Trimming stripped 3 bases from V and 4 bases from J, with 18 bases between. Germline loops: CDR1 LGHNA, CDR2 YNFKEQ. The CDR3 length is 16 residues. At survey level, the immunoSEQ assay was run in its v3.0 version. The data were produced by immunoSEQ multiplex PCR, yet TCRdb's version contains in-frame clones alone and is incomplete. This repertoire shows under 20,000 clones, roughly 79% found once; its top ten account for roughly 10%. Study-level results: The study found that diversity rose after ART but stayed below transplant donor controls.

The sequence was obtained from a woman aged 35 to 49 with HIV. The specimen comprised unsorted PBMCs, sampled 2.3 years after starting antiretroviral therapy. This chain connects TRBV4-2 to TRBJ1-2; D may be TRBD1 (5 bases). DNA for the CDR3: TGTGCCAGCAGCCAGCCACAGGCGCAGTCCGCCTATGGCTACACCTTC. It specifies CASSQPQAQSAYGYTF.